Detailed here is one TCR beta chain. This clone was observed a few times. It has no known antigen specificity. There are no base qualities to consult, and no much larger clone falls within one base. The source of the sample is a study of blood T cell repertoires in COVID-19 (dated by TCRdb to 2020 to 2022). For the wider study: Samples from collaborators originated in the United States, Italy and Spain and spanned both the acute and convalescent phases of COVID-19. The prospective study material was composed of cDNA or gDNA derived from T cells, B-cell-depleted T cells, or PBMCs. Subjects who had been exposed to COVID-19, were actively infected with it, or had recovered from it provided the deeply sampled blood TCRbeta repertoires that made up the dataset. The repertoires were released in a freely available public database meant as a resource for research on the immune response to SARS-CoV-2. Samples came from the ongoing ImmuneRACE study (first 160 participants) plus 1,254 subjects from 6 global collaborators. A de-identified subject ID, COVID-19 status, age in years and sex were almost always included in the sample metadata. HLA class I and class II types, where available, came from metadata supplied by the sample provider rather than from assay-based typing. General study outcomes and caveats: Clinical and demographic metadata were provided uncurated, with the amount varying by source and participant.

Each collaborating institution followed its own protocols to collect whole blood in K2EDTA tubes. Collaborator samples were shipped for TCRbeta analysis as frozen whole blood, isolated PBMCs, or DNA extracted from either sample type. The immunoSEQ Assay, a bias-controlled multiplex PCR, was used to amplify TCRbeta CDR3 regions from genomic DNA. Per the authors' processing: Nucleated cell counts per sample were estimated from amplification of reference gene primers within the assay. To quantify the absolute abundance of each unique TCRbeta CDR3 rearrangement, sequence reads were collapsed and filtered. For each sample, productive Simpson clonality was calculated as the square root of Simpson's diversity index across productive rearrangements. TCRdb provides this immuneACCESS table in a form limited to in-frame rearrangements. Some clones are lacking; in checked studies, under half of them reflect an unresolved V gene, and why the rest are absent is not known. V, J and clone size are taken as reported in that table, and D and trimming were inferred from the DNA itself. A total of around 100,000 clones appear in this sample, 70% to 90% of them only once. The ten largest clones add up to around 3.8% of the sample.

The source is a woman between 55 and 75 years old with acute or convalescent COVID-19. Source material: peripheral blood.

The base sequence is TGTGCCAGCGGACAGGCTAATCAGCCCCAGCATTTT. Its amino acids are CASGQANQPQHF. The rearrangement combines TRBV19 with TRBJ1-5, with 7 junctional bases fitting TRBD1. At the junction V is shortened by 9 bases and J by 4 bases; bases outside the gene matches: 3. Based on the germline V gene (reference sequence), the CDR1 and CDR2 sequences are LNHDA and SQIVND. The CDR3 goes from the cysteine to the phenylalanine over 12 residues. Just the 36-base CDR3 DNA is kept, in frame starting at base 1.